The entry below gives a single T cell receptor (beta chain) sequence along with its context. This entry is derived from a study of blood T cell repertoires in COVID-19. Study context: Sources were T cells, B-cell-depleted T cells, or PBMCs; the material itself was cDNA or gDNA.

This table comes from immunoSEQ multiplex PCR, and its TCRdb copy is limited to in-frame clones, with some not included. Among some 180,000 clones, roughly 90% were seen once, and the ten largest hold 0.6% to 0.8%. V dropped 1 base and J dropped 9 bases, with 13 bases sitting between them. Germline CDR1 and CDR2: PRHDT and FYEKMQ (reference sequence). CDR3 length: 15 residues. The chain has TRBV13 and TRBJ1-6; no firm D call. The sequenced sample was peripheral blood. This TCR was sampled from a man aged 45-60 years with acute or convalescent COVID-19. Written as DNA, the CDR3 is TGTGCCAGCAGCTTAGTTGGGGAGCGGGCTTCACCCCTCCACTTT. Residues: CASSLVGERASPLHF.